This paragraph reports one T cell receptor (beta chain). The antigen is unknown. The sample originates from a study of early T cells in non-severe SARS-CoV-2 infection. Whole-study results and caveats: Private and CD4 specificities were missed by VDJdb matching, which favored anti-spike CD8 responses.

The CDR3 covers 14 residues. CDR1 and CDR2 (germline): SQVTM, ANQGSEA. With V trimmed by 1 base and J by 5 bases, 4 bases remained unmatched. MiXCR was run by TCRdb on the 5' RACE reads, yielding one entry per CDR3 protein. This repertoire shows more than 60,000 distinct CDR3 sequences, 13% found once; its top ten account for about 8.3%. The receptor was derived from an adult who was a healthcare worker with PCR-confirmed SARS-CoV-2 infection or an uninfected control (not recorded which). The chain combines TRBV29-1 with TRBJ2-7; 11 nucleotides align to TRBD2. The sample taken for sequencing was whole blood. CDR3 bases: TGCAGCGTTGAAGTAGCGGGAGGGGGTAACGAGCAGTACTTC. Protein: CSVEVAGGGNEQYF.